This TCR beta chain is drawn from a study of T cells after yellow fever vaccination. Study-level information: Preparation of the low-cell-number fractions used SMART-Seq v4 Ultra Low Input.

Germline CDR1 and CDR2: SGHAT and FQNNGV. Trimming took 5 bases from V and 5 from J, leaving 15 bases between them. The CDR3 loop spans 14 amino acids. TCRdb passed the 5' RACE reads through MiXCR, listing each CDR3 protein once. This table holds 500,000 to 650,000 distinct CDR3 sequences, around 17% found once. Sequenced material: PBMCs, taken about 5 days after the first yellow fever vaccination. This clonotype originated in a man aged 18-30 years who received the YFV17D yellow fever vaccine. The chain uses TRBV11-2 and TRBJ2-5; D possibly uses TRBD1 or TRBD2 (5 bases each). The CDR3 region has the DNA TGTGCCAGCAGCGTCAGGCTAGCAGGGGAGACCCAGTACTTC. Encoded protein: CASSVRLAGETQYF. Full variable domain (missing parts from reference TRBV11-2 and TRBJ2-5): EAGVAQSPRYKIIEKRQSVAFWCNPISGHATLYWYQQILGQGPKLLIQFQNNGVVDDSQLPKDRFSAERLKGVDSTLKIQPAKLEDSAVYLCASSVRLAGETQYFGPGTRLLVL.